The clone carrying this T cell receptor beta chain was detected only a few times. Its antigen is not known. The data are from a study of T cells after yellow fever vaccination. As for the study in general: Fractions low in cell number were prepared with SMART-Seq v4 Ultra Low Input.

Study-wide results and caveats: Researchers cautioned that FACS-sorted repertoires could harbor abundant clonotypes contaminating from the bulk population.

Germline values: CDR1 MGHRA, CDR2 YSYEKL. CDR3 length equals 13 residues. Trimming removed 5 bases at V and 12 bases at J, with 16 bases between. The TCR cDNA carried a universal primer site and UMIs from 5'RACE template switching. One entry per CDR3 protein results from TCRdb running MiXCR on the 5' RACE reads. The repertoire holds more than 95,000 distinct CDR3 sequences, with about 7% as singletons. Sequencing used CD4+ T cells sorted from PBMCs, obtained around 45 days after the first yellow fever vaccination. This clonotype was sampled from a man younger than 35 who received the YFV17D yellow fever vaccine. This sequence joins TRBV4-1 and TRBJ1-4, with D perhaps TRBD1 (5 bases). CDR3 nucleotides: TGCGCCAGCAGCAGATTGGGCTGGGGGGAACTGTTTTTT. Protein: CASSRLGWGELFF.